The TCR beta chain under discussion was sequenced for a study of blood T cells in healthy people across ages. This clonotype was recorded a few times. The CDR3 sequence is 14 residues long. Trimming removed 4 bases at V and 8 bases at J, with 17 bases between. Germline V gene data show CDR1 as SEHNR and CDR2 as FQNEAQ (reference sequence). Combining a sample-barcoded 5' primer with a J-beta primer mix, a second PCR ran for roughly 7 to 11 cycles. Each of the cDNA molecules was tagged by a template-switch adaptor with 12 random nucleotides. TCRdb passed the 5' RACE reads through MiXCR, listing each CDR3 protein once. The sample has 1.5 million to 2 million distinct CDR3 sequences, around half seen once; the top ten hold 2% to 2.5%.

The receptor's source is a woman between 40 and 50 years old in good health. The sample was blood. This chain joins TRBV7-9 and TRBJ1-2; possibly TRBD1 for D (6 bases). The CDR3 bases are TGTGCCAGCAGCTCGCAGGGGTTTTCGGAAGGCTACACCTTC. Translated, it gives CASSSQGFSEGYTF.